Each of the 18 T cell receptor beta chains below was sequenced from the same sample in a study of blood T cell repertoires in COVID-19. Here immunoSEQ multiplex PCR was the method, and the copy in TCRdb shows in-frame clones only, minus some. The repertoire holds almost 350,000 clones, with roughly 90% as singletons. What was sequenced was PBMCs or T cells enriched from blood (not recorded which). These receptor sequences come from a woman between 25 and 40 years old who had been exposed to COVID-19.

The chain employs TRBV19 and TRBJ2-7; a possible D gene is TRBD2 (7 bases). Trimming shortened V by 6 bases and J by 2 bases, and 20 bases separated the two germline ends. The CDR3 has 16 residues. The germline V gene encodes CDR1 LNHDA and CDR2 SQIVND (reference sequence). Here the CDR3 DNA reads TGTGCCAGTAGACCACGAAGGGGGGGGCTCCCCTACGAGCAGTACTTC. It codes for CASRPRRGGLPYEQYF.

The gene calls are TRBV7-8 and TRBJ2-1; D remains ambiguous. Trimming took off 1 base at V and 0 bases at J, with 7 bases between the two ends. CDR3 length: 15 amino acids. CDR1 is SGHVS, CDR2 FQNEAQ, per germline. The CDR3 coding sequence is TGTGCCAGCAGCTTAGTTCGGAGCTCCTACAATGAGCAGTTCTTC. Protein: CASSLVRSSYNEQFF.

The chain has TRBV5-1 and TRBJ2-1; 7 nucleotides agree with TRBD1. V lost 2 bases to trimming and J lost 4 bases; unmatched junction nucleotides: 9. The length of the CDR3 is 16 residues. Looked up from germline, CDR1 is SGHRS and CDR2 is YFSETQ. Here the CDR3 DNA reads TGCGCCAGCAGCTTTACCTGGACAGGAAGTTACAATGAGCAGTTCTTC. The encoded protein is CASSFTWTGSYNEQFF.

The V gene is TRBV5-8, the J gene TRBJ2-1, with TRBD2 identical over 7 bases. The CDR3 covers 15 residues. Trimming at V came to 5 bases and at J to 5 bases, leaving 10 bases not matched to a gene. Germline loops: CDR1 SGHTS, CDR2 YDEGEE. CDR3 nucleotides: TGTGCCAGCAGTGGTTTGACTAGCCTCCACAATGAGCAGTTCTTC. It translates to CASSGLTSLHNEQFF.

The genes are TRBV12-1 and TRBJ2-2; the listed D gene, TRBD2, was not tested against the DNA. TRBV12-1 constitutes a pseudogene. CDR3 length: 22 residues. The CDR3 loop is CASSPVIPRGLAGNYGTGELFF. The DNA for the CDR3 is TGTGCCAGCAGCCCCGTAATCCCACGGGGACTAGCGGGAAATTATGGTACCGGGGAGCTGTTTTTT.

V usage is TRBV19 and J usage is TRBJ2-2; 13 positions agree with TRBD2. Germline values: CDR1 LNHDA, CDR2 SQIVND (reference sequence). The CDR3 runs 17 residues. The V gene end was trimmed by 5 bases and the J gene end by 6 bases; junction bases not matched to a gene: 9. CDR3 residues: CASSLTRLAGGPGELFF. The CDR3 bases are TGTGCCAGTAGTCTCACGAGACTAGCGGGAGGACCCGGGGAGCTGTTTTTT.

This clone was recorded once. The chain has TRBV9 and TRBJ2-7, with 9 bases fitting TRBD1. Unmatched junction bases numbered 6, after V lost 4 bases and J lost 1 base. The CDR3 runs 15 residues. From germline, CDR1 is SGDLS and CDR2 YYNGEE. This chain's CDR3 is CASSPGGTGSYEQYF. The CDR3 nucleotides read TGTGCCAGCAGCCCTGGCGGGACAGGGTCCTACGAGCAGTACTTC. Looking up the rest from reference TRBV9 and TRBJ2-7 gives the full variable domain: DSGVTQTPKHLITATGQRVTLRCSPRSGDLSVYWYQQSLDQGLQFLIQYYNGEERAKGNILERFSAQQFPDLHSELNLSSLELGDSALYFCASSPGGTGSYEQYFGPGTRLTVT.

This CDR3 is CASSPHRGWSNQPQHF. CDR3 nucleotide sequence: TGTGCCAGCAGTCCCCACAGGGGGTGGAGCAATCAGCCCCAGCATTTT. The rearrangement uses TRBV28 and TRBJ1-5; 8 bases line up with TRBD1. The length of the CDR3 is 16 residues. V lost 5 bases, J lost 1 base, and 7 bases stayed unmatched. Germline-derived CDR1 and CDR2 are MDHEN and SYDVKM.

J is TRBJ1-4 and V is TRBV7-9; D possibly corresponds to TRBD1 (6 bases). CDR1 is SEHNR, CDR2 FQNEAQ, per germline (reference sequence). This CDR3 contains 18 residues. V was cut by 3 bases and J by 2 bases, with 19 bases left in between. CDR3 sequence: CASSLLWGGVRTNEKLFF. CDR3 DNA: TGTGCCAGCAGCTTGCTCTGGGGGGGCGTCAGGACTAATGAAAAACTGTTTTTT.

The gene calls are TRBV18 and TRBJ2-7, with 7 nucleotides matching TRBD2. The V gene end was trimmed by 4 bases and the J gene end by 0 bases; junction bases not matched to a gene: 6. This CDR3 comprises 15 residues. Germline values: CDR1 KGHSH, CDR2 LQKENI. CDR3 DNA sequence: TGTGCCAGCTCACGAGCGGGGCTTAGCTCCTACGAGCAGTACTTC. Translating it yields CASSRAGLSSYEQYF. The full variable domain, completed using reference TRBV18 and TRBJ2-7, is NAGVMQNPRHLVRRRGQEARLRCSPMKGHSHVYWYRQLPEEGLKFMVYLQKENIIDESGMPKERFSAEFPKEGPSILRIQQVVRGDSAAYFCASSRAGLSSYEQYFGPGTRLTVT.

The J gene is TRBJ2-2, the V gene TRBV27; 7 positions match TRBD2. This CDR3 is built from 14 residues. Germline CDR1 MNHEY, CDR2 SMNVEV (reference sequence). With 8 bases clipped from V and 5 bases from J, the junction kept 8 bases outside the gene matches. In nucleotides, the CDR3 is TGTGCCAGCGGGACCCACGGGGGGACCGGGGAGCTGTTTTTT. It yields the protein CASGTHGGTGELFF.

This clone came up once. This chain links TRBV7-2 with TRBJ2-1; possibly TRBD2 for D (5 bases). CDR1 is SGHTA, CDR2 FQGNSA, per germline. V gave up 1 base and J gave up 8 bases, with 15 bases separating them. The CDR3 is 15 amino acids. CDR3 residues: CASSLGFSGGDEQFF. The CDR3 DNA sequence: TGTGCCAGCAGCTTAGGGTTCAGCGGTGGCGATGAGCAGTTCTTC.

The chain recombines TRBV9 with TRBJ2-2, with a tentative D call TRBD1 (6 bases). Germline CDR1 and CDR2: SGDLS and YYNGEE. The germline V and J ends were trimmed by 0 bases and 4 bases, with 13 bases remaining between them. The CDR3 covers 16 residues. The CDR3 DNA reads TGTGCCAGCAGCGTAGAACAGGGCCTACCCACCGGGGAGCTGTTTTTT. Its translation: CASSVEQGLPTGELFF. The full variable domain, with the rest looked up from reference TRBV9 and TRBJ2-2, is DSGVTQTPKHLITATGQRVTLRCSPRSGDLSVYWYQQSLDQGLQFLIQYYNGEERAKGNILERFSAQQFPDLHSELNLSSLELGDSALYFCASSVEQGLPTGELFFGEGSRLTVL.

Here the CDR3 DNA reads TGTGCCAGCAGCACCTTACTAGTCCCGCAGTACTTC. It codes for CASSTLLVPQYF. The chain has TRBV7-9 and TRBJ2-7; D possibly corresponds to TRBD2 (5 bases). From germline, CDR1 is SEHNR and CDR2 FQNEAQ (reference sequence). The CDR3 loop spans 12 amino acids. Trimming pared 5 bases from V and 9 bases from J, leaving 14 bases between.

The chain joins TRBV19 to TRBJ2-2; maybe TRBD2 (5 bases). The CDR3 covers 13 residues. The V gene lost 8 bases and the J gene lost 3 bases, with 10 bases spanning the gap. Germline assignment: CDR1 LNHDA and CDR2 SQIVND (reference sequence). CDR3 nucleotide sequence: TGTGCCAGTCGAGGGAGACACACCGGGGAGCTGTTTTTT. It encodes CASRGRHTGELFF.

The chain joins TRBV18 to TRBJ1-4; a possible D gene is TRBD1 (6 bases). The germline CDR1 and CDR2 sequences are KGHSH and LQKENI. The CDR3 sequence is 15 residues long. V lost 4 bases and J lost 5, with 14 bases in between. In DNA form, the CDR3 reads TGTGCCAGCTCACGATACAGGGAAAGGAATGAAAAACTGTTTTTT. It translates to CASSRYRERNEKLFF. The variable domain in full, with the rest retrieved from reference TRBV18 and TRBJ1-4, is NAGVMQNPRHLVRRRGQEARLRCSPMKGHSHVYWYRQLPEEGLKFMVYLQKENIIDESGMPKERFSAEFPKEGPSILRIQQVVRGDSAAYFCASSRYRERNEKLFFGSGTQLSVL.

This sequence joins TRBV27 and TRBJ2-1, with TRBD2 matching over 10 bases. This CDR3 is 14 amino acids long. The V segment lost 5 bases and the J segment 8 bases; nucleotides outside the gene matches: 6. Looked up from germline, CDR1 is MNHEY and CDR2 is SMNVEV (reference sequence). This chain's CDR3 is CASSPSGSVDEQFF. For the CDR3, the DNA is TGTGCCAGCAGTCCTAGCGGGAGTGTGGATGAGCAGTTCTTC.

The CDR3 nucleotides are TGTGCCTGGAGTGTACTGTTAGCGGGAGTCGGTGAGCAGTTCTTC. It yields the protein CAWSVLLAGVGEQFF. The chain joins TRBV30 to TRBJ2-1; 9 bases align to TRBD2. The CDR3 sequence is 15 residues long. Germline CDR1 is GTSNPN and CDR2 is SVGIG (reference sequence). The V segment lost 0 bases and the J segment 9 bases; nucleotides outside the gene matches: 9. Drawing the rest from reference TRBV30 and TRBJ2-1, the complete variable domain is SQTIHQWPATLVQPVGSPLSLECTVEGTSNPNLYWYRQAAGRGLQLLFYSVGIGQISSEVPQNLSASRPQDRQFILSSKKLLLSDSGFYLCAWSVLLAGVGEQFFGPGTRLTVL.